One and the same sample provided the 24 T cell receptor beta chains below, sequenced in a study of post-analysis software for immune sequencing data. Unique molecular identifiers featured in each of the TCR beta cDNA libraries. Via MiXCR, TCRdb re-called the PCR reads, giving one row per CDR3 protein. The data show hundreds of thousands of distinct CDR3 sequences, approximately 37% seen once. For these receptors, no antigen is known. Regarding the study as a whole: Compared with controls, patients had more of about five TRBV segments, including TRBV5-6, TRBV5-1 and TRBV20-1.

Material: blood. The source is a girl aged 2 to 9 with multiple sclerosis.

The rearrangement links TRBV9 to TRBJ2-7; possible D gene TRBD2, 6 bases. V lost 1 base and J 3 bases, leaving 11 bases between the germline ends. The germline V gene has CDR1 SGDLS and CDR2 YYNGEE. This CDR3 region has 14 residues. As DNA, the CDR3 is TGTGCCAGCAGCGTATTAGCGGAGAACTACGAGCAGTACTTC. This translates into CASSVLAENYEQYF.

V and J are TRBV20-1 and TRBJ2-5; 13 nucleotides line up with TRBD2. Germline V lookup: CDR1 DFQATT, CDR2 SNEGSKA (reference sequence). With 5 bases clipped from V and 11 bases from J, the junction kept 14 bases outside the gene matches. This CDR3 region has 15 residues. The CDR3 DNA follows: TGCAGTGCTTTTACTAGCGGGAGGGCCGGTCGGGAGCAGTACTTC. As protein: CSAFTSGRAGREQYF.

There are a few counts of this clonotype. The chain carries TRBV12-3 or TRBV12-4 and TRBJ1-2; 8 positions match TRBD1. The trim removed 5 bases at V and 11 bases at J, leaving 13 bases unmatched. The CDR3 is 14 residues long. For the CDR3, the DNA is TGTGCCAGCAGTGGGACAGGTGCTCTCTTGTGGTACACCTTC. Its protein product is CASSGTGALLWYTF.

This rearrangement joins TRBV12-3 or TRBV12-4 to TRBJ1-2, with D hard to call. V lost 6 bases to trimming and J lost 4 bases, with 9 bases between them. The CDR3 has 12 amino acids. The CDR3, as DNA: TGTGCCAGCAGCCGGGGTAGCTATGGCTACACCTTC. It codes for CASSRGSYGYTF.

CDR3 in amino acids: CASSPRGEDSNQPQHF. The CDR3 DNA is TGTGCCAGCAGCCCACGGGGGGAGGATAGCAATCAGCCCCAGCATTTT. The V gene is TRBV12-3 or TRBV12-4, the J gene TRBJ1-5, with D tentatively TRBD1 (5 bases). Trimming cost V 6 bases and J 0 bases, with 15 bases left between them. The CDR3 spans 16 residues.

The rearrangement uses TRBV28 and TRBJ1-5; D remains ambiguous. The CDR3 has 12 residues. The germline V and J ends were trimmed by 1 base and 6 bases, with 4 bases remaining between them. Germline loops: CDR1 MDHEN, CDR2 SYDVKM. CDR3 protein: CASSLFPQPQHF. CDR3 sequence (DNA): TGTGCCAGCAGTTTATTCCCTCAGCCCCAGCATTTT.

V usage is TRBV5-1 and J usage is TRBJ2-1, with D possibly TRBD2 on 6 matching bases. V lost 5 bases, J lost 5 bases, and 11 bases lay in between. From germline, CDR1 is SGHRS and CDR2 YFSETQ. The CDR3 extends over 13 amino acids. The CDR3 loop reads CASRRDENNEQFF. In DNA form, the CDR3 reads TGCGCCAGCAGGCGGGACGAGAACAATGAGCAGTTCTTC.

About this clonotype: One end of the junction fails to match germline, which may point to a read error. Written as DNA, the CDR3 is TGTGTCAGCAGTTCGAGACAGGGGGCGATAGGGCAGTACTTC. Residues: CVSSSRQGAIGQYF. V is TRBV27 and J is TRBJ2-5; 10 nucleotides match TRBD1. Germline values: CDR1 MNHEY, CDR2 SMNVEV (reference sequence). CDR3 length: 14 amino acids.

This clonotype occurred a few times. This chain joins TRBV27 and TRBJ2-7; no firm D call. The germline CDR1 and CDR2 sequences are MNHEY and SMNVEV (reference sequence). The CDR3 has 16 amino acids. V lost 4 bases and J lost 4, with 20 bases in between. This CDR3 reads CASSSPDPRASYEQYF. The DNA for the CDR3 is TGTGCCAGCAGTTCTCCGGACCCACGAGCGTCGTACGAGCAGTACTTC.

The chain combines TRBV6-6 with TRBJ2-7; D is possibly TRBD1 (5 bases). V was clipped by 8 bases and J by 5 bases, with 16 bases between them. This CDR3 contains 13 residues. Germline V gives CDR1 MNHNY, CDR2 SVGAGI (reference sequence). The CDR3 is CASGRVLKDEQYF. The CDR3 DNA sequence: TGTGCCAGCGGCAGGGTGCTTAAGGACGAGCAGTACTTC.

The gene calls are TRBV20-1 and TRBJ2-7; 10 bases fit TRBD1. CDR1 DFQATT and CDR2 SNEGSKA come from the germline V gene (reference sequence). This CDR3 is built from 12 residues. With 6 bases clipped from V and 6 bases from J, the junction kept 5 bases outside the gene matches. CDR3 amino acids: CSAGTGAGEQYF. The CDR3 nucleotides are TGCAGTGCCGGGACAGGGGCAGGCGAGCAGTACTTC.

The chain uses TRBV5-5 and TRBJ2-1, with a possible D match to TRBD2 (5 bases). From germline, CDR1 is SGHKS and CDR2 YYEKEE (reference sequence). The V gene lost 0 bases and the J gene lost 7 bases, with 14 bases spanning the gap. The CDR3 sequence is 15 residues long. Here the CDR3 DNA reads TGTGCCAGCAGCTTGGAGGTCTCTAGCTGGAATGAGCAGTTCTTC. Protein: CASSLEVSSWNEQFF.

The chain recombines TRBV4-3 with TRBJ2-1; D is ambiguous. From germline, CDR1 is LGHNA and CDR2 YSLEER. This CDR3 has 16 amino acids. Trimming cost V 3 bases and J 7 bases, with 19 bases left between them. The CDR3 nucleotides are TGCGCCAGCAGCCAGTTAGCAACTGCAGGTTTGAATGAGCAGTTCTTC. Translated, it gives CASSQLATAGLNEQFF.

This clonotype was counted only a few times. The V gene is TRBV6-2 or TRBV6-3, the J gene TRBJ2-5, with 9 bases that match TRBD2. The last part of the DNA fits TRBJ2-7 better; the J call may be wrong. From germline, CDR1 is MNHEY and CDR2 SVGEGT. This CDR3 has 15 residues. For the CDR3, the DNA is TGTGCCAGCAGCCTTCAGGGGCTAGCGGGACTCGAGCAGTACTTC. Residues: CASSLQGLAGLEQYF.

As to this clonotype: Mismatch with germline at one junction end may stem from a read error. The gene calls are TRBV5-4 and TRBJ2-1; TRBD1 agrees at 11 bases. The germline gives CDR1 SGHNT, CDR2 YYREEE (reference sequence). This CDR3 has 15 amino acids. The CDR3 DNA sequence: TGTACCAGCAGCGGGGGACAGGGGGCCTACAATGAGCAGTTCTTC. As protein: CTSSGGQGAYNEQFF.

The chain joins TRBV6-5 to TRBJ2-4; the match to TRBD1 covers 9 bases. Germline CDR1 and CDR2: MNHEY and SVGAGI. The CDR3 is 14 amino acids. With V trimmed by 4 bases and J by 7 bases, 5 bases remained unmatched. The chain's CDR3 is CASSWDRARNIQYF. DNA of the CDR3: TGTGCCAGCAGTTGGGACAGGGCGAGGAACATTCAGTACTTC.

This clonotype was observed a handful of times. The chain recombines TRBV20-1 with TRBJ2-7; 7 bases line up with TRBD1. The ends lost 0 bases at V and 2 bases at J; junction bases unmatched: 10. The CDR3 length is 16 residues. The germline V gene encodes CDR1 DFQATT and CDR2 SNEGSKA (reference sequence). The CDR3 loop reads CSARDYGTGETYEQYF. The CDR3 nucleotides are TGCAGTGCTAGAGATTACGGTACAGGGGAAACCTACGAGCAGTACTTC.

This clonotype was picked up one time. V is TRBV4-3 and J is TRBJ2-3, with 8 bases that match TRBD1. V trimming: 0 bases; J trimming: 4 bases; junction bases outside the gene matches: 6. The CDR3 loop spans 16 amino acids. Germline values: CDR1 LGHNA, CDR2 YSLEER. The CDR3 nucleotides read TGCGCCAGCAGCCAAGATTTGCAGGGGGCGGCAGATACGCAGTATTTT. Translated: CASSQDLQGAADTQYF.

The chain recombines TRBV6-1 with TRBJ1-2, with D hard to call. Per germline, CDR1 MNHNS and CDR2 SASEGT. V was clipped by 6 bases and J by 4 bases, with 21 bases between them. The length of the CDR3 is 16 residues. The CDR3 region has the DNA TGTGCCAGCAGAATATCGGGCAGGACGATACCCTATGGCTACACCTTC. Amino acid sequence: CASRISGRTIPYGYTF.

Points on this clonotype: A much larger clone lies one base from this, so it may be a read error. The chain has TRBV29-1 and TRBJ2-5; D may be TRBD1 or TRBD2 (5 bases each). Germline CDR1 is SQVTM and CDR2 is ANQGSEA. The CDR3 sequence is 13 residues long. Here the CDR3 DNA reads TGCAGCGCTGAAGTCGGGGCACAAGAGACCCAGTACTTC. It translates to CSAEVGAQETQYF.

This chain uses TRBV12-3 or TRBV12-4 with TRBJ1-2, with a tentative D call TRBD1 (5 bases). V was trimmed by 2 bases and J by 4 bases, leaving 14 bases between them. The CDR3 has 15 residues. The CDR3, as DNA: TGTGCCAGCAGTTTACGGGGGGATAGGGGCTATGGCTACACCTTC. Translated, it gives CASSLRGDRGYGYTF.

The rearrangement uses TRBV4-1 and TRBJ2-6, with no clear D. The CDR3 contains 19 residues. V lost 1 base to trimming and J lost 0 bases, with 16 bases between them. Looked up from germline, CDR1 is MGHRA and CDR2 is YSYEKL. CDR3 protein: CASSQGLSYVFSGANVLTF. The CDR3 DNA is TGCGCCAGCAGCCAAGGACTCTCGTATGTATTCTCTGGGGCCAACGTCCTGACTTTC.

The chain uses TRBV29-1 and TRBJ2-3, with no clear D. Germline CDR1 SQVTM, CDR2 ANQGSEA. Trimming removed 5 bases from V and 10 bases from J, with 16 bases in between. The length of the CDR3 is 12 residues. The CDR3 nucleotides read TGCAGCGTTCGTGGCTTTGTGGGCGCGCAGTATTTT. Translation gives CSVRGFVGAQYF.

The gene calls are TRBV9 and TRBJ1-2; D may be TRBD1 (5 bases). Germline V gene lookup returns CDR1 SGDLS and CDR2 YYNGEE. V was trimmed by 3 bases and J by 4 bases, leaving 16 bases between them. CDR3 size: 15 residues. CDR3 amino acids: CASSANWGESYGYTF. The CDR3 nucleotides read TGTGCCAGCAGCGCGAATTGGGGGGAATCCTATGGCTACACCTTC.